This T cell receptor beta chain is drawn from a study of T cell changes during pregnancy in multiple sclerosis (dated by TCRdb to 2018 to 2020). Study-level background: The study looked at changes in the T cell repertoire across pregnancy in women with multiple sclerosis.

Remarks on this clone: Its antigen target is currently unknown. Per-base qualities were not stored, and no clone one base away is much larger.

As encoded in the germline V gene, CDR1 is SGHRS while CDR2 is YFSETQ. Trimming leaves V shorter by 4 bases and J shorter by 9 bases, with the junction holding 12 bases beyond the gene matches. The CDR3, cysteine through phenylalanine, is 15 amino acids long. Of the read, only the CDR3 DNA is kept; its 45 bases are in frame from base 1. Receptor libraries were prepared by the immunoSEQ multiplex PCR assay. What TCRdb holds here is the immuneACCESS table cut down to in-frame rearrangements. Part of the clones is not present; checked against another copy, under half of the missing clones reflect an unresolved V gene, and the others are unexplained. Here the sample has about 70,000 clones; about 90% occur a single time. Jointly, the top ten make up about 2% of the sample.

The sample in question was peripheral blood, obtained in the first trimester of pregnancy. This TCR was sampled from a female donor with multiple sclerosis, enrolled in a pregnancy study. The sequence links TRBV5-1 to TRBJ2-1, with TRBD1 identical over 8 junction bases. The nucleotides are TGCGCCAGCAGCATCCATCAGGGGGCGCAGGGTGAGCAGTTCTTC. It translates as CASSIHQGAQGEQFF.